This is a list of T cell receptor beta chains from one sample in a study of T cell responses to AZD1222 COVID-19 vaccine. Measured with immunoSEQ multiplex PCR; TCRdb has only the in-frame clones, and not every one. The sample has 150,000 to 200,000 clones, more than 80% seen once. This specimen consisted of peripheral blood, obtained 28 days after the second dose of the MenACWY control vaccine. The receptors come from an adult who received the MenACWY meningococcal vaccine as a control. Each CDR3 is given with its conserved first and last residue. Each record gives: CDR3 protein, CDR3 DNA, J gene, V gene, D gene, clone size. The D gene is left open where the match is weak. Not all rows give a size; the values are once, few, many and, for expanded clones, a class.

cdr3_aa: CASSHLGQGANYGYTF; cdr3_nt: TGTGCCAGCAGCCACCTCGGACAGGGGGCTAACTATGGCTACACCTTC; j_call: TRBJ1-2; v_call: TRBV2; d_call: TRBD1; clone_size: once
cdr3_aa: CASSIPGSNNSPLHF; cdr3_nt: TGTGCCAGTAGTATACCAGGATCTAATAATTCACCCCTCCACTTT; j_call: TRBJ1-6; v_call: TRBV19; d_call: -; clone_size: -
cdr3_aa: CAWRRERVEQFF; cdr3_nt: TGTGCCTGGAGGCGAGAAAGGGTAGAGCAGTTCTTC; j_call: TRBJ2-1; v_call: TRBV30; d_call: -; clone_size: -
cdr3_aa: CAWSVDWLTSNYGYTF; cdr3_nt: TGTGCCTGGAGTGTCGACTGGCTCACCTCTAACTATGGCTACACCTTC; j_call: TRBJ1-2; v_call: TRBV30; d_call: -; clone_size: -
cdr3_aa: CAIWEVSYEQYF; cdr3_nt: TGTGCCATCTGGGAGGTCAGCTACGAGCAGTACTTC; j_call: TRBJ2-7; v_call: TRBV2; d_call: -; clone_size: few
cdr3_aa: CASSTPDRARLTYGYTF; cdr3_nt: TGCGCCAGCAGCACCCCCGACAGGGCCCGATTAACCTATGGCTACACCTTC; j_call: TRBJ1-2; v_call: TRBV5-1; d_call: TRBD1; clone_size: -
cdr3_aa: CASTIAGGMGTGELFF; cdr3_nt: TGTGCCAGCACCATAGCGGGAGGGATGGGGACCGGGGAGCTGTTTTTT; j_call: TRBJ2-2; v_call: TRBV3-1/TRBV3-2; d_call: TRBD2; clone_size: -
cdr3_aa: CASSQATGGDYGYTF; cdr3_nt: TGCGCCAGCAGCCAGGCGACAGGGGGCGACTATGGCTACACCTTC; j_call: TRBJ1-2; v_call: TRBV4-1; d_call: TRBD1; clone_size: once
cdr3_aa: CASTPGGTTYEQYF; cdr3_nt: TGTGCCAGCACCCCGGGAGGGACAACCTACGAGCAGTACTTC; j_call: TRBJ2-7; v_call: TRBV5-6; d_call: TRBD2; clone_size: -
cdr3_aa: CASSPFTGATNEKLFF; cdr3_nt: TGTGCCAGCAGTCCATTCACAGGAGCAACTAATGAAAAACTGTTTTTT; j_call: TRBJ1-4; v_call: TRBV28; d_call: -; clone_size: -
cdr3_aa: CASSLEVAGYNEQFF; cdr3_nt: TGCGCCAGCAGCTTGGAGGTAGCGGGTTACAATGAGCAGTTCTTC; j_call: TRBJ2-1; v_call: TRBV5-1; d_call: TRBD2; clone_size: -
cdr3_aa: CASSSQGRGDTEAFF; cdr3_nt: TGTGCCAGCAGCTCACAGGGGAGGGGGGACACTGAAGCTTTCTTT; j_call: TRBJ1-1; v_call: TRBV11-3; d_call: TRBD1; clone_size: once
cdr3_aa: CASFSTDTQYF; cdr3_nt: TGTGCCAGCTTTTCCACAGATACGCAGTATTTT; j_call: TRBJ2-3; v_call: TRBV27; d_call: -; clone_size: -
cdr3_aa: CASSLTPSTNYNEQFF; cdr3_nt: TGTGCCAGCAGCTTAACGCCAAGCACTAACTACAATGAGCAGTTCTTC; j_call: TRBJ2-1; v_call: TRBV7-3; d_call: -; clone_size: -
cdr3_aa: CASSARTSGSWGRSYEQYF; cdr3_nt: TGTGCCAGTAGTGCCCGGACTAGCGGGAGTTGGGGGCGATCCTACGAGCAGTACTTC; j_call: TRBJ2-7; v_call: TRBV19; d_call: TRBD2; clone_size: -
cdr3_aa: CASSPWASGIVSSYEQYF; cdr3_nt: TGCGCCAGCAGCCCTTGGGCTAGCGGGATTGTTTCCTCCTACGAGCAGTACTTC; j_call: TRBJ2-7; v_call: TRBV4-1; d_call: TRBD2; clone_size: -
cdr3_aa: CAWSRGDYGYTF; cdr3_nt: TGTGCCTGGAGCAGAGGGGACTATGGCTACACCTTC; j_call: TRBJ1-2; v_call: TRBV30; d_call: -; clone_size: -
cdr3_aa: CASRRGGGGTDTQYF; cdr3_nt: TGTGCCAGCAGGAGGGGAGGAGGCGGGACAGATACGCAGTATTTT; j_call: TRBJ2-3; v_call: TRBV6-4; d_call: -; clone_size: -
cdr3_aa: CASSNRANAPEAFF; cdr3_nt: TGTGCCAGCAGCAACCGGGCCAATGCTCCTGAAGCTTTCTTT; j_call: TRBJ1-1; v_call: TRBV7-2; d_call: -; clone_size: -
cdr3_aa: CASSPTGGPNEKLFF; cdr3_nt: TGCGCCAGCAGCCCGACCGGTGGGCCTAATGAAAAACTGTTTTTT; j_call: TRBJ1-4; v_call: TRBV5-1; d_call: -; clone_size: once
cdr3_aa: CASSLVAGGADTQYF; cdr3_nt: TGTGCCAGCAGCTTAGTAGCGGGGGGAGCGGATACGCAGTATTTT; j_call: TRBJ2-3; v_call: TRBV7-2; d_call: TRBD2; clone_size: -
cdr3_aa: CASSFDGNSGNTIYF; cdr3_nt: TGTGCCAGCAGCTTTGACGGGAACTCTGGAAACACCATATATTTT; j_call: TRBJ1-3; v_call: TRBV7-9; d_call: -; clone_size: -
cdr3_aa: CASSPRGTGELFF; cdr3_nt: TGTGCCAGCAGTCCTAGGGGGACCGGGGAGCTGTTTTTT; j_call: TRBJ2-2; v_call: TRBV6-5; d_call: -; clone_size: -
cdr3_aa: CASSQPTAGVTTDTQYF; cdr3_nt: TGTGCCAGCAGCCAGCCCACCGCAGGGGTCACCACAGATACGCAGTATTTT; j_call: TRBJ2-3; v_call: TRBV7-3; d_call: -; clone_size: -
cdr3_aa: CASSRSIVSYNEQFF; cdr3_nt: TGTGCCAGCAGCCGATCCATCGTCTCCTACAATGAGCAGTTCTTC; j_call: TRBJ2-1; v_call: TRBV5-4; d_call: -; clone_size: -
cdr3_aa: CASSLGGMYQETQYF; cdr3_nt: TGTGCCAGCAGCTTAGGAGGGATGTACCAAGAGACCCAGTACTTC; j_call: TRBJ2-5; v_call: TRBV11-2; d_call: -; clone_size: -
cdr3_aa: CSTRQGEGEAFF; cdr3_nt: TGCAGCACTAGACAGGGGGAAGGGGAAGCTTTCTTT; j_call: TRBJ1-1; v_call: TRBV29-1; d_call: TRBD1; clone_size: once
cdr3_aa: CARPRDRGFGYTF; cdr3_nt: TGTGCCCGCCCCCGGGACAGGGGATTTGGCTACACCTTC; j_call: TRBJ1-2; v_call: TRBV30; d_call: TRBD1; clone_size: -
cdr3_aa: CASRGENYGYTF; cdr3_nt: TGTGCCAGTAGGGGAGAAAACTATGGCTACACCTTC; j_call: TRBJ1-2; v_call: TRBV19; d_call: -; clone_size: -
cdr3_aa: CASSYDSNYGYTF; cdr3_nt: TGTGCCAGCAGTTACGATTCTAACTATGGCTACACCTTC; j_call: TRBJ1-2; v_call: TRBV6-5; d_call: -; clone_size: -
cdr3_aa: CATSEEEELGTQYF; cdr3_nt: TGTGCCACCAGTGAAGAGGAAGAACTGGGTACGCAGTATTTT; j_call: TRBJ2-3; v_call: TRBV24-1; d_call: -; clone_size: once
cdr3_aa: CASSLAEDYEQYF; cdr3_nt: TGTGCCAGCAGCTTAGCTGAGGACTACGAGCAGTACTTC; j_call: TRBJ2-7; v_call: TRBV7-9; d_call: -; clone_size: -
cdr3_aa: CASTFSGNTIYF; cdr3_nt: TGTGCCAGCACTTTCTCTGGAAACACCATATATTTT; j_call: TRBJ1-3; v_call: TRBV2; d_call: -; clone_size: -
cdr3_aa: CASSLSGVREQFF; cdr3_nt: TGCGCCAGCAGCTTGTCCGGGGTACGAGAGCAGTTCTTC; j_call: TRBJ2-1; v_call: TRBV5-1; d_call: -; clone_size: -
cdr3_aa: CATRGDGPEAFF; cdr3_nt: TGTGCCACCCGTGGTGACGGGCCTGAAGCTTTCTTT; j_call: TRBJ1-1; v_call: TRBV10-3; d_call: -; clone_size: -
cdr3_aa: CASSISTGGLSGGYTF; cdr3_nt: TGTGCCAGTAGTATTTCCACAGGGGGCCTTTCCGGTGGCTACACCTTC; j_call: TRBJ1-2; v_call: TRBV19; d_call: TRBD1; clone_size: -
cdr3_aa: CASSDVQGVSGNTIYF; cdr3_nt: TGTGCCAGCAGCGATGTACAGGGGGTTTCTGGAAACACCATATATTTT; j_call: TRBJ1-3; v_call: TRBV7-2; d_call: TRBD1; clone_size: -
cdr3_aa: CASSPAGDTEAFF; cdr3_nt: TGTGCCAGCAGCCCGGCGGGGGACACTGAAGCTTTCTTT; j_call: TRBJ1-1; v_call: TRBV28; d_call: -; clone_size: -
cdr3_aa: CASSLSDNYNEQFF; cdr3_nt: TGTGCCAGCAGCTTATCCGACAACTACAATGAGCAGTTCTTC; j_call: TRBJ2-1; v_call: TRBV7-2; d_call: -; clone_size: -
cdr3_aa: CASSDDRGLDGYTF; cdr3_nt: TGCGCCAGCAGCGACGACAGGGGCCTGGATGGCTACACCTTC; j_call: TRBJ1-2; v_call: TRBV5-1; d_call: TRBD1; clone_size: -
cdr3_aa: CASRGQGATEAFF; cdr3_nt: TGTGCCAGCAGGGGACAGGGGGCTACTGAAGCTTTCTTT; j_call: TRBJ1-1; v_call: TRBV11-3; d_call: TRBD1; clone_size: -
cdr3_aa: CASSPGTSADTQYF; cdr3_nt: TGTGCCAGCAGCCCCGGGACTAGCGCAGATACGCAGTATTTT; j_call: TRBJ2-3; v_call: TRBV7-3; d_call: TRBD2; clone_size: -
cdr3_aa: CASALDRNTDTQYF; cdr3_nt: TGTGCTAGTGCACTGGACAGGAACACAGATACGCAGTATTTT; j_call: TRBJ2-3; v_call: TRBV12-5; d_call: TRBD1; clone_size: -
cdr3_aa: CASTEVTGELFF; cdr3_nt: TGTGCCAGCACTGAAGTAACCGGGGAGCTGTTTTTT; j_call: TRBJ2-2; v_call: TRBV28; d_call: -; clone_size: -
cdr3_aa: CASSPRGILLHF; cdr3_nt: TGTGCCAGCTCGCCTAGGGGGATACTCCTCCACTTT; j_call: TRBJ1-6; v_call: TRBV18; d_call: -; clone_size: -
cdr3_aa: CASSGFSGRGSEQFF; cdr3_nt: TGTGCCAGCAGCGGATTTAGCGGGAGAGGGAGTGAGCAGTTCTTC; j_call: TRBJ2-1; v_call: TRBV9; d_call: TRBD2; clone_size: -
cdr3_aa: CASSERQGRYTF; cdr3_nt: TGTGCCAGCAGTGAAAGACAGGGGCGCTACACCTTC; j_call: TRBJ1-2; v_call: TRBV25-1; d_call: TRBD1; clone_size: -
cdr3_aa: CASRPVGAYQETQYF; cdr3_nt: TGTGCCAGCAGGCCAGTTGGCGCCTACCAAGAGACCCAGTACTTC; j_call: TRBJ2-5; v_call: TRBV2; d_call: -; clone_size: -
cdr3_aa: CASSPRDRIAGARGYTF; cdr3_nt: TGCGCCAGCAGCCCCCGGGACCGAATAGCTGGGGCGCGTGGCTACACCTTC; j_call: TRBJ1-2; v_call: TRBV5-1; d_call: -; clone_size: -
cdr3_aa: CASSLNRRGEAFF; cdr3_nt: TGTGCCAGCAGCTTAAACAGGCGGGGAGAAGCTTTCTTT; j_call: TRBJ1-1; v_call: TRBV13; d_call: -; clone_size: -
cdr3_aa: CASSSSSGSYEQYF; cdr3_nt: TGTGCCAGCAGCTCCTCTAGCGGCTCCTACGAGCAGTACTTC; j_call: TRBJ2-7; v_call: TRBV7-2; d_call: TRBD2; clone_size: -
cdr3_aa: CAWSKTSNYEQYF; cdr3_nt: TGTGCCTGGAGTAAGACAAGCAACTACGAGCAGTACTTC; j_call: TRBJ2-7; v_call: TRBV30; d_call: -; clone_size: -
cdr3_aa: CASSIKADRQETQYF; cdr3_nt: TGTGCCAGTAGTATAAAGGCGGACAGACAAGAGACCCAGTACTTC; j_call: TRBJ2-5; v_call: TRBV19; d_call: -; clone_size: -
cdr3_aa: CASSIGGPTEAFF; cdr3_nt: TGTGCCAGTAGTATTGGGGGGCCCACTGAAGCTTTCTTT; j_call: TRBJ1-1; v_call: TRBV19; d_call: -; clone_size: -